Given below is one T cell receptor (beta chain) in context. Its antigen is undetermined. Some clones are missing from TCRdb's copy, which holds only in-frame ones; the method was immunoSEQ multiplex PCR. The sample shows 150,000 to 190,000 clones, 88% of them seen only once. V gave up 5 bases and J gave up 6 bases, with 16 bases separating them. The V gene's germline CDR1 is SGHTA and CDR2 FQGNSA. The CDR3 is 14 amino acids. The sample belongs to a study of T cell responses to AZD1222 COVID-19 vaccine. Notes on the study in general: The donors showed a predominance of white British ancestry and of females, with possible underestimation of clonal diversity.

The chain links TRBV7-2 to TRBJ1-2; D perhaps matches TRBD1 (6 bases). The clonotype was recovered from an adult who had recovered from COVID-19. The material sequenced was peripheral blood, taken after recovery from COVID-19. CDR3 nucleotide sequence: TGTGCCAGCAGCCCCGCCGGGGGACACCATGGCTACACCTTC. Translation: CASSPAGGHHGYTF.